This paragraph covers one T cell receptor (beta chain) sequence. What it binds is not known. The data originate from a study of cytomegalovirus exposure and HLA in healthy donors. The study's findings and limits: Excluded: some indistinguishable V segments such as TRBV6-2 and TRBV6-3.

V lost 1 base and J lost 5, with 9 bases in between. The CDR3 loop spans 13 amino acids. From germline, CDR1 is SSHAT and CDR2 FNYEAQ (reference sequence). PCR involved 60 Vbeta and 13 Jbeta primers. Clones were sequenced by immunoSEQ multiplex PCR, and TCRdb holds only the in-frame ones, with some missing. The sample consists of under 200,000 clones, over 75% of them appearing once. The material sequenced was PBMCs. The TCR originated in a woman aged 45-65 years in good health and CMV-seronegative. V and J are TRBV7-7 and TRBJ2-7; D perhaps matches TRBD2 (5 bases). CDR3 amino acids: CASSLVREHEQYF. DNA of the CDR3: TGTGCCAGCAGCTTAGTAAGGGAGCACGAGCAGTACTTC.